These 18 T cell receptor beta chains came from one sample sequenced in a study of T cells in Graves' hyperthyroidism and ophthalmopathy. Amplification targeted TCR beta CDR3 regions from RNA transcripts. A first-round RT-PCR of the TCR CDR3 used the HTBI primer set. TCRdb ran MiXCR on the multiplex PCR reads and lists one entry per CDR3 protein. The sample contains about 600,000 distinct CDR3 sequences, about 14% of which appear only once. Material: blood. These receptor sequences come from a woman aged 45 to 65 with Graves' ophthalmopathy.

A remark on this clonotype: The CDR3 does not end in the conserved phenylalanine or tryptophan, so this is likely a read error. V usage is TRBV3-1 and J usage is TRBJ2-1; 7 bases agree with TRBD1. Per the germline V gene, CDR1 is LGHDT and CDR2 is YNNKEL (reference sequence). The ends lost 4 bases at V and 7 bases at J; junction bases unmatched: 10. This CDR3 comprises 15 residues. DNA of the CDR3: TGTGCCAGCAGCCGATTTAGGGGGCCGTCAAATGAGCAGTTCCTC. Protein sequence: CASSRFRGPSNEQFL.

The chain recombines TRBV7-9 with TRBJ2-7, with TRBD2 matching 8 bases. The CDR3 covers 14 residues. With V trimmed by 4 bases and J by 6 bases, 8 bases remained unmatched. Germline lookup yields CDR1 SEHNR and CDR2 FQNEAQ (reference sequence). The CDR3 protein is CASSSRGAGGEQYF. The CDR3, as DNA: TGTGCCAGCAGCTCCCGGGGTGCGGGGGGCGAGCAGTACTTC.

This clonotype was detected ten times or more. This chain uses TRBV2 with TRBJ2-7; D gene ambiguous. The germline V gene encodes CDR1 SNHLY and CDR2 FYNNEI. The germline V and J ends were trimmed by 2 bases and 5 bases, with 13 bases remaining between them. The CDR3 covers 14 residues. CDR3 sequence reads: CASSENSPAHEQYF. In nucleotides, the CDR3 is TGTGCCAGCAGTGAAAACTCCCCTGCTCACGAGCAGTACTTC.

This clonotype was seen more than once but under ten times. J is TRBJ2-1 and V is TRBV4-3; tentatively, D is TRBD2 (6 bases). This CDR3 has 12 amino acids. Germline lookup yields CDR1 LGHNA and CDR2 YSLEER. With 8 bases removed from V and 5 bases from J, the gap between germline ends came to 10 bases. The CDR3 bases are TGCGCCAGCGGGGAGGTGAACAATGAGCAGTTCTTC. Translating gives CASGEVNNEQFF.

Comments on this clonotype: An end of the junction does not agree with germline; a read error may underlie this. The chain links TRBV9 to TRBJ2-7; 7 positions match TRBD1. The CDR3 has 15 amino acids. Per the germline V gene, CDR1 is SGDLS and CDR2 is YYNGEE. The CDR3 reads CASSVAGDSSYGQYF. The CDR3 DNA is TGTGCCAGCAGCGTAGCTGGGGACAGCTCCTACGGGCAGTACTTC.

The sample holds many counts of this clonotype. V gene TRBV28 combines with J gene TRBJ2-5; possibly TRBD2 for D (5 bases). CDR3 length equals 15 residues. Looked up from germline, CDR1 is MDHEN and CDR2 is SYDVKM. The V gene lost 6 bases and the J gene lost 5 bases, with 19 bases spanning the gap. The CDR3 DNA is TGTGCCAGCAGCATTACTCCACGAGGGTGGGAGACCCAGTACTTC. It encodes CASSITPRGWETQYF. The full variable domain, rest sourced from reference TRBV28 and TRBJ2-5, is DVKVTQSSRYLVKRTGEKVFLECVQDMDHENMFWYRQDPGLGLRLIYFSYDVKMKEKGDIPEGYSVSREKKERFSLILESASTNQTSMYLCASSITPRGWETQYFGPGTRLLVL.

This clonotype was seen many times. The rearrangement joins TRBV5-1 to TRBJ2-5; perhaps TRBD1 as D (6 bases). The CDR3 has 15 amino acids. Germline V CDR1 and CDR2: SGHRS, YFSETQ. V lost 1 base and J lost 4, with 14 bases in between. CDR3 residues: CASSLRQGLRETQYF. In DNA form, the CDR3 reads TGCGCCAGCAGCTTGCGTCAGGGGTTACGAGAGACCCAGTACTTC.

The rearrangement links TRBV7-6 to TRBJ2-2; no definite D call. V lost 1 base and J 4 bases, leaving 10 bases between the germline ends. The CDR3 has 15 amino acids. The germline CDR1 and CDR2 sequences are SGHVS and FNYEAQ. DNA for the CDR3: TGTGCCAGCAGCTTAGACAGTATAGGCACCGGGGAGCTGTTTTTT. Translating it yields CASSLDSIGTGELFF.

Turning to this clonotype: The DNA is left out, because the CDR3 cannot be placed on it with certainty; the CDR3 is given as TCRdb lists it. J is TRBJ1-4 and V is TRBV29-1; TRBD1 reflects the table's D call only, with no check against the DNA. The CDR3 adds up to 14 amino acids, both ends counted. CDR1 and CDR2 from the germline V gene are SQVTM and ANQGSEA. The CDR3 here is CSVGVGAANEKPFF.

About this clonotype: This clone may be a read error of a much larger clone one base away. J is TRBJ2-5 and V is TRBV7-9; D might be TRBD2 (6 bases). CDR1 and CDR2 from the germline V gene are SEHNR and FQNEAQ (reference sequence). There are 15 residues in the CDR3. CDR3 sequence reads: CGSSLAGGPGETQYF. CDR3 DNA: TGTGGCAGCAGCTTAGCCGGAGGGCCGGGGGAGACCCAGTACTTC.

There are many counts of this clonotype. The genes are TRBV10-3 and TRBJ2-2; 7 bases match TRBD2. Germline CDR1 ENHRY, CDR2 SYGVKD. This CDR3 spans 17 amino acids. V shed 10 bases, J shed 5 bases, and the junction held 19 bases outside the gene matches. In nucleotides, the CDR3 is TGTGCCACAAACAGTTGGGACGGGACGCGGGGGACCGGGGAGCTGTTTTTT. Amino acids: CATNSWDGTRGTGELFF.

This clonotype was observed many times. This chain links TRBV3-1 with TRBJ1-1; no clear D gene. The germline gives CDR1 LGHDT, CDR2 YNNKEL (reference sequence). V was shortened by 1 base and J by 2 bases, with 8 bases between the two germline ends. The CDR3 contains 14 residues. The CDR3 bases are TGTGCCAGCAGCCAAGTGGGAGTAAACACTGAAGCTTTCTTT. Translating gives CASSQVGVNTEAFF.

This clonotype was seen at least ten times. The chain has TRBV7-2 and TRBJ2-5, with 8 positions matching TRBD2. CDR1 is SGHTA and CDR2 is FQGNSA in the germline V gene. This CDR3 has 18 residues. With V trimmed by 1 base and J by 5 bases, 15 bases remained unmatched. In DNA form, the CDR3 reads TGTGCCAGCAGCTTAGGGCTATCCAGCGGGAGTCTTTTGGAGACCCAGTACTTC. Translating it yields CASSLGLSSGSLLETQYF. Full variable domain (missing parts from reference TRBV7-2 and TRBJ2-5): GAGVSQSPSNKVTEKGKDVELRCDPISGHTALYWYRQSLGQGLEFLIYFQGNSAPDKSGLPSDRFSAERTGGSVSTLTIQRTQQEDSAVYLCASSLGLSSGSLLETQYFGPGTRLLVL.

There are many counts of this clonotype. As DNA, the CDR3 is TGCGCCAGCAGCAAAGGGCGGACTGTCTCCTACGAGCAGTACTTC. Protein sequence: CASSKGRTVSYEQYF. The chain carries TRBV5-1 and TRBJ2-7; maybe TRBD2 (5 bases). This CDR3 has 15 residues. The germline gives CDR1 SGHRS, CDR2 YFSETQ. Trimming cost V 4 bases and J 0 bases, with 14 bases left between them.

In its sample, this clonotype was seen many times. The rearrangement links TRBV10-2 to TRBJ2-3; D may be TRBD2 (7 bases). V dropped 4 bases and J dropped 3 bases, with 17 bases sitting between them. Germline CDR1 WSHSY, CDR2 SAAADI. The CDR3 totals 16 residues. CDR3 DNA sequence: TGCGCCAGCAGTGTCCGGGGGGCCGGTTATACAGATACGCAGTATTTT. It is translated as CASSVRGAGYTDTQYF.

This clonotype was counted many times. V gene TRBV28 combines with J gene TRBJ2-3; the match to TRBD2 covers 13 bases. V trimming: 4 bases; J trimming: 5 bases; junction bases outside the gene matches: 12. The CDR3 is made up of 18 amino acids. In germline, CDR1 is MDHEN, CDR2 SYDVKM. In nucleotides, the CDR3 is TGTGCCAGCAGTTCAACTAGCGGGAGGGCCGAAGGGGGAGATACGCAGTATTTT. Residues: CASSSTSGRAEGGDTQYF.

The genes are TRBV19 and TRBJ2-1; TRBD1 might be the D (6 bases). V gave up 7 bases and J gave up 8 bases, with 15 bases separating them. The germline V gene encodes CDR1 LNHDA and CDR2 SQIVND (reference sequence). The CDR3 contains 13 residues. The CDR3 DNA sequence: TGTGCCAGTAACGTCCCAGGGGTGCATGAGCAGTTCTTC. Protein product: CASNVPGVHEQFF.

This clonotype has a handful of counts. The rearrangement uses TRBV19 and TRBJ2-2; 16 positions agree with TRBD2. V was pared by 5 bases and J by 3 bases, with 3 bases of the junction left unmatched. The CDR3 contains 17 residues. CDR1 and CDR2 (germline): LNHDA, SQIVND (reference sequence). This CDR3 reads CASSGTSGRADTGELFF. CDR3 DNA: TGTGCCAGTAGTGGGACTAGCGGGAGGGCCGACACCGGGGAGCTGTTTTTT.